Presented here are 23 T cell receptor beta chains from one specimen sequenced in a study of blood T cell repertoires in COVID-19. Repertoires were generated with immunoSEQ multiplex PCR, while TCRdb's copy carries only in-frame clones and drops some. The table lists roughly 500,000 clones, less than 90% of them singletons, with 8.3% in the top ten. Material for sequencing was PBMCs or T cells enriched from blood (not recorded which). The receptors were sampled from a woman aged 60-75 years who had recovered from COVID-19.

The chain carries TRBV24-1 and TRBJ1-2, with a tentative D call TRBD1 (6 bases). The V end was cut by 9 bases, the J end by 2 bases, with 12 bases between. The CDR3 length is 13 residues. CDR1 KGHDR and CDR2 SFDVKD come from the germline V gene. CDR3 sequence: CATSAGANYGYTF. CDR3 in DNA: TGTGCCACCTCGGCAGGGGCCAACTATGGCTACACCTTC.

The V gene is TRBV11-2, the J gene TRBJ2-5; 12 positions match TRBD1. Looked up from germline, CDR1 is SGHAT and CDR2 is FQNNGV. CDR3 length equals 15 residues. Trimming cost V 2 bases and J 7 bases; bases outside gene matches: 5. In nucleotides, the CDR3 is TGTGCCAGCAGCTTAATGGGACAGGGGGCTAGGACCCAGTACTTC. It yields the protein CASSLMGQGARTQYF.

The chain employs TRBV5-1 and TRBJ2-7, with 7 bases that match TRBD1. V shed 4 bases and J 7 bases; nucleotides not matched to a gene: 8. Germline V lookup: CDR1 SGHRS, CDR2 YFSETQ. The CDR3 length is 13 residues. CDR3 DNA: TGCGCCAGCAGCACGGCCAGGGGGTGGGAGCAGTACTTC. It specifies CASSTARGWEQYF.

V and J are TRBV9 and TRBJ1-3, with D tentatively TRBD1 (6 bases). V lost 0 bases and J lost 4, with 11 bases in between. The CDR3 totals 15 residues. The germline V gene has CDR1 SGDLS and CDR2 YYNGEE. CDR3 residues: CASSVGRGGGNTIYF. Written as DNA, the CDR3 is TGTGCCAGCAGCGTAGGAAGAGGGGGAGGAAACACCATATATTTT.

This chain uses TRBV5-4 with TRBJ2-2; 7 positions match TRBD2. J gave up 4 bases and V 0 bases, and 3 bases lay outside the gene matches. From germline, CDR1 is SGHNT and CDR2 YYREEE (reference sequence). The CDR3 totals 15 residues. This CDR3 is CASSLGTRATGELFF. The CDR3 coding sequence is TGTGCCAGCAGCTTGGGGACTAGGGCCACCGGGGAGCTGTTTTTT.

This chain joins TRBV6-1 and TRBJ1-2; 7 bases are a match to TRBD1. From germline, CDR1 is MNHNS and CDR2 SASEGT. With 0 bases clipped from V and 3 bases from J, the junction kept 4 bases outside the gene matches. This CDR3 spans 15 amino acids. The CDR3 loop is CASSEAGTVYYGYTF. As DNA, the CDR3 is TGTGCCAGCAGTGAAGCGGGGACAGTCTACTATGGCTACACCTTC.

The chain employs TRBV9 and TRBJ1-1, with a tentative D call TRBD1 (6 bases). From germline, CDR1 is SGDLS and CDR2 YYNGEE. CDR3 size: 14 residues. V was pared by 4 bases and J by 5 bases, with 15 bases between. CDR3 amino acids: CASSSRQRGTEAFF. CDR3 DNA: TGTGCCAGCAGCTCTCGACAGAGGGGGACTGAAGCTTTCTTT.

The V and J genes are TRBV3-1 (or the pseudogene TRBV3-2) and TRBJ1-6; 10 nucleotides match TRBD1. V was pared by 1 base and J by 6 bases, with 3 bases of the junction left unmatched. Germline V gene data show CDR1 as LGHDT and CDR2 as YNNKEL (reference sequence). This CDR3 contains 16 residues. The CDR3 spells CASSQGDRGANSPLHF. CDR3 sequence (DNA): TGTGCCAGCAGCCAAGGGGACAGGGGCGCTAATTCACCCCTCCACTTT.

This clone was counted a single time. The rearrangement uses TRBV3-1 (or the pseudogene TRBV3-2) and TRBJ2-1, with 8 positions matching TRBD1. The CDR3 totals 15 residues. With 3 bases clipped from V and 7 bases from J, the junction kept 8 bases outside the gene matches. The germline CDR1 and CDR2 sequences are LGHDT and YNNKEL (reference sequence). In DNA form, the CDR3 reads TGTGCCAGCAGCCATAGCGGACAGGGAGTTAATGAGCAGTTCTTC. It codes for CASSHSGQGVNEQFF.

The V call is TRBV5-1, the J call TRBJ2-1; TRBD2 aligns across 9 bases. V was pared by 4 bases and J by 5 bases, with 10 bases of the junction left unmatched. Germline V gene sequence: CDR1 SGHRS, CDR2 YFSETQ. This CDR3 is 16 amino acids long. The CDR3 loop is CASSRVAGAPNNEQFF. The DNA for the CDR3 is TGCGCCAGCAGCCGGGTAGCGGGGGCGCCTAACAATGAGCAGTTCTTC. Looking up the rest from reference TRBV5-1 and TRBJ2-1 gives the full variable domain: KAGVTQTPRYLIKTRGQQVTLSCSPISGHRSVSWYQQTPGQGLQFLFEYFSETQRNKGNFPGRFSGRQFSNSRSEMNVSTLELGDSALYLCASSRVAGAPNNEQFFGPGTRLTVL.

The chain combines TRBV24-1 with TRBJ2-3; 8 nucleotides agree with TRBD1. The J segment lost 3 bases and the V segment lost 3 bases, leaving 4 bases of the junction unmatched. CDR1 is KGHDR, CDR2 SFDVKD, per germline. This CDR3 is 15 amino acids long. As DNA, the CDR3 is TGTGCCACCAGTGATCGGGGACAGGCTACAGATACGCAGTATTTT. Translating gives CATSDRGQATDTQYF.

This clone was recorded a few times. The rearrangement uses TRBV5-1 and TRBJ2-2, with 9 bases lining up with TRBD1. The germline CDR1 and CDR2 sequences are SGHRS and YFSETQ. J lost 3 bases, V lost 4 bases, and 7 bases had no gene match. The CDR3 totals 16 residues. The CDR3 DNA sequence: TGCGCCAGCAGCCACGGGGACAGGGACGACACCGGGGAGCTGTTTTTT. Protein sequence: CASSHGDRDDTGELFF.

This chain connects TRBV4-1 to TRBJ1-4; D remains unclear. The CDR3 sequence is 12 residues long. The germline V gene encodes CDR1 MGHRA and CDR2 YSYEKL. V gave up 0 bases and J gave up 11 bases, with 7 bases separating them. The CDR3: CASSQDGPKLFF. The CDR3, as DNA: TGCGCCAGCAGCCAAGATGGGCCCAAACTGTTTTTT.

CDR3 sequence: CASSPRDRAHYGYTF. The DNA of the CDR3 is TGTGCCAGCTCACCGCGGGACAGGGCTCACTATGGCTACACCTTC. This chain joins TRBV18 and TRBJ1-2; 9 bases are a match to TRBD1. The germline CDR1 and CDR2 sequences are KGHSH and LQKENI. CDR3 length equals 15 residues. The V and J ends lost 3 bases and 3 bases, in that order; junction bases with no gene match: 5.

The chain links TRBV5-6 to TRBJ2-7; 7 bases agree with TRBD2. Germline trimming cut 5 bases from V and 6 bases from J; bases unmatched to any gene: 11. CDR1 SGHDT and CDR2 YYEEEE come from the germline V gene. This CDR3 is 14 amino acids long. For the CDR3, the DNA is TGTGCCAGCAGTCGAGGACTAGGAGTGGGCGAGCAGTACGTC. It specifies CASSRGLGVGEQYV.

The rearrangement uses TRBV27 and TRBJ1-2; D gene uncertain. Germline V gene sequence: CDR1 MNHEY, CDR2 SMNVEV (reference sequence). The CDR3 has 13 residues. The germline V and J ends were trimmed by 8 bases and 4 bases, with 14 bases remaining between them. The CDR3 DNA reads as TGTGCCAGCTCTGAGGCAGCACGCTATGGCTACACCTTC. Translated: CASSEAARYGYTF.

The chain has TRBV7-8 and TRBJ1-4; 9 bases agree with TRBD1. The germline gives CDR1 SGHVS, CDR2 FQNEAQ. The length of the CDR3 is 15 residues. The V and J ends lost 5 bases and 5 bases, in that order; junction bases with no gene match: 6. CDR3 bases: TGTGCCAGCAGCCCCCGGGACAGGGTAAATGAAAAACTGTTTTTT. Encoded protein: CASSPRDRVNEKLFF.

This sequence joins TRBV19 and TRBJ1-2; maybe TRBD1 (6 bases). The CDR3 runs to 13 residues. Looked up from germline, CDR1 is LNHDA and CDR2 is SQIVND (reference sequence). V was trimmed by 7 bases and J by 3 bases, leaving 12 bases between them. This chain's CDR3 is CASNLGQHYGYTF. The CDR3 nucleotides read TGTGCCAGTAATTTAGGACAGCACTATGGCTACACCTTC.

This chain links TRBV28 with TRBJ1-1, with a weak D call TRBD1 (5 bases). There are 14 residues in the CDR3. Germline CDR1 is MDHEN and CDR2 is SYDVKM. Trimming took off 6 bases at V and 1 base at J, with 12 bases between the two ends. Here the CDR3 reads CASSLFTGNTEAFF. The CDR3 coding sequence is TGTGCCAGCAGCCTTTTTACAGGGAACACTGAAGCTTTCTTT.

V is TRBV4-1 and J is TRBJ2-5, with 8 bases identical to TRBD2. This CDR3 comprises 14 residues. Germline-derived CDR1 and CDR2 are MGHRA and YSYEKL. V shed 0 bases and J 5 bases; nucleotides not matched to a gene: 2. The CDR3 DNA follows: TGCGCCAGCAGCCAAGATCCGGGGGGGGAGACCCAGTACTTC. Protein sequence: CASSQDPGGETQYF.

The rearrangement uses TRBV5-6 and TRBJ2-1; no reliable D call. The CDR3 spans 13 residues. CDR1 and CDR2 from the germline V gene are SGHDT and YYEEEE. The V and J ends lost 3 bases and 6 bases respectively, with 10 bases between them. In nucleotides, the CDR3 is TGTGCCAGCAGCTCCCGACACCGCAATGAGCAGTTCTTC. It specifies CASSSRHRNEQFF.

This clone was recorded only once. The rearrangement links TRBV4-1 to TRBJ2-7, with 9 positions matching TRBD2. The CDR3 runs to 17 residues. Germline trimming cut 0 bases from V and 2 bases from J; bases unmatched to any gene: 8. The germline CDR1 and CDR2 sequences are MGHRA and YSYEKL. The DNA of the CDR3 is TGCGCCAGCAGCCAAGAGATTGGAGCGGGGGGTGCCTACGAGCAGTACTTC. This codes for CASSQEIGAGGAYEQYF.

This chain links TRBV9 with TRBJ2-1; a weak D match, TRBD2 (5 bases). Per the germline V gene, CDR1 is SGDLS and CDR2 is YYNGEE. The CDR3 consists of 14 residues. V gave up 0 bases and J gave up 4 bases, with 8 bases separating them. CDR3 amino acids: CASSVAGKYNEQFF. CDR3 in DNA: TGTGCCAGCAGCGTAGCGGGGAAGTACAATGAGCAGTTCTTC.